This T cell receptor (beta chain) was sequenced in a study of T-cell reconstitution after alpha-beta-depleted transplantation in children. Trimming at V came to 11 bases and at J to 5 bases, leaving 8 bases not matched to a gene. The CDR3 contains 14 residues. Germline V gene sequence: CDR1 SGHTA, CDR2 FQGNSA. Study observations and caveats: T cells produced anew were the main source of T-cell counts and diversity one year after transplant. Surviving thymic progenitors and recipient T cells were the source of high TCRbeta diversity at day 60 in some patients. Reportedly, alpha-beta T cells present about two months post-transplant originated from several hundred expanded clones of graft origin.

TCRbeta library construction was performed incorporating unique molecular identifiers. A single record per CDR3 protein comes from TCRdb applying MiXCR to the PCR reads. Of over 200,000 distinct CDR3 sequences listed, about 15% are singletons. In the case of this clonotype: Its specificity is not known.

The chain combines TRBV7-2 with TRBJ1-6; 8 nucleotides match TRBD1. The clonotype originates from a male patient aged 2 to 10 who had a stem cell transplant for acute lymphoblastic leukemia, so the T cells may come from the graft donor. Sequences were derived from PBMCs, mostly from graft donor cells, sampled 360 days after TCRalphabeta/CD19-depleted stem cell transplant. CDR3 loop: CAGRTGIHNSPLHF. In nucleotides, the CDR3 is TGTGCCGGAAGGACAGGGATTCATAATTCACCCCTCCACTTT.